This T cell receptor beta chain was sequenced for a study of T cells in Graves' hyperthyroidism and ophthalmopathy. Looking at the study overall: At the time of initial diagnosis and before any treatment, peripheral blood was collected.

This clonotype came up many times. There were TCR beta CDR3 regions amplified from RNA transcripts. Researchers ran a first-round RT-PCR on the TCR CDR3 using the HTBI primer set. TCRdb processed the multiplex PCR reads anew with MiXCR; each CDR3 protein has one entry. This sample has around 420,000 distinct CDR3 sequences, with approximately 15% found just once. Germline CDR1 is GTSNPN and CDR2 is SVGIG (reference sequence). The CDR3 is 14 amino acids. With V trimmed by 3 bases and J by 7 bases, 5 bases remained unmatched. The V and J genes are TRBV30 and TRBJ1-6; 8 positions match TRBD1. The clonotype comes from a woman in her late teens or twenties with Graves' hyperthyroidism. Sequencing was carried out using blood. The CDR3 coding sequence is TGTGCCTGGAGACCCTGGACAGGGAATTCACCCCTCCACTTT. Protein sequence: CAWRPWTGNSPLHF.